These 10 T cell receptor beta chains share one sample of origin, sequenced in a study of early T cells in non-severe SARS-CoV-2 infection (dated by TCRdb to the early 2020s). The library was obtained by 5' RACE. These reads were obtained on a NextSeq 500. TCRdb reprocessed the public reads (quality trimming at Q25 with fastp, clone calling with MiXCR) and kept in-frame beta chains. Here each entry gathers all rows of one CDR3 protein and keeps the most common genes and DNA. The sample contains tens of thousands of distinct CDR3 sequences, 12% of them found a single time. Of the sample, 1.3% is held by the ten largest clones. The sequencing input was whole blood. The receptors come from an adult who was a healthcare worker with PCR-confirmed SARS-CoV-2 infection or an uninfected control (not recorded which).

The table lists this clonotype with many counts. The chain joins TRBV6-6 to TRBJ2-3; 12 bases line up with TRBD2. Germline V gene sequence: CDR1 MNHNY, CDR2 SVGAGI (reference sequence). The CDR3 runs to 17 residues. The V segment lost 0 bases and the J segment 4 bases; nucleotides outside the gene matches: 5. For the CDR3, the DNA is TGTGCCAGCAGTTACTCGACTAGCGGGGGACTCTCAGATACGCAGTATTTT. Protein product: CASSYSTSGGLSDTQYF.

This clonotype was picked up many times. The CDR3 is CASSRPGDTQYF. DNA of the CDR3: TGTGCCAGCAGTCGCCCGGGGGATACGCAGTATTTT. This chain uses TRBV7-9 with TRBJ2-3, with D perhaps matching TRBD2 (5 bases). The CDR3 length is 12 residues. The V and J ends lost 6 bases and 6 bases respectively, with 10 bases between them. Germline V gene sequence: CDR1 SEHNR, CDR2 FQNEAQ (reference sequence).

The CDR3 here is CASSNNYGYTF. CDR3 DNA sequence: TGTGCCAGCAGCAATAACTATGGCTACACCTTC. The chain recombines TRBV9 with TRBJ1-2, with unresolved D. CDR3 length: 11 residues. Germline lookup yields CDR1 SGDLS and CDR2 YYNGEE. The ends were cut back, 4 bases at V and 1 base at J, with 2 bases in the middle.

This clonotype has more than one count but fewer than ten. The junction does not match germline at one end; this may be a read error. The chain carries TRBV4-3 and TRBJ1-2, with a tentative D call TRBD1 (5 bases). The germline V gene encodes CDR1 LGHNA and CDR2 YSLEER. The CDR3 covers 14 residues. DNA for the CDR3: TGCGCCAGCAGCCAAGATTTAACAGGCTATGGCCACACCTTC. Translated, it gives CASSQDLTGYGHTF.

This clonotype was found many times. V gene TRBV11-2 combines with J gene TRBJ1-4; 7 bases are a match to TRBD1. Trimming took 4 bases from V and 4 from J; bases not matched to a gene: 9. CDR1 is SGHAT, CDR2 FQNNGV, per germline. The CDR3 length is 16 residues. CDR3 residues: CASSSRGGTVNEKLFF. The CDR3 bases are TGTGCCAGCAGCTCCCGGGGGGGGACAGTTAATGAAAAACTGTTTTTT.

The table lists this clonotype with many counts. The chain employs TRBV29-1 and TRBJ1-1; tentative D call: TRBD1 (5 bases). In germline, CDR1 is SQVTM, CDR2 ANQGSEA. V was trimmed by 4 bases and J by 0 bases, leaving 9 bases between them. The length of the CDR3 is 13 residues. Written as DNA, the CDR3 is TGCAGCGTTGCGACAGACGTGAACACTGAAGCTTTCTTT. This encodes CSVATDVNTEAFF.

This clonotype was counted many times. This chain uses TRBV10-3 with TRBJ2-1; 15 bases map to TRBD2. There are 16 residues in the CDR3. V shed 6 bases and J 6 bases; nucleotides not matched to a gene: 6. CDR1 and CDR2 from the germline V gene are ENHRY and SYGVKD. The CDR3 coding sequence is TGTGCCATCAGAGGGACTAGCGGGAGGACGGGCAATGAGCAGTTCTTC. Amino acid sequence: CAIRGTSGRTGNEQFF.

This clonotype was recorded at least ten times. This rearrangement joins TRBV20-1 to TRBJ2-5, with 7 bases matching TRBD2. Germline V gene data show CDR1 as DFQATT and CDR2 as SNEGSKA (reference sequence). The V gene end was trimmed by 6 bases and the J gene end by 5 bases; junction bases not matched to a gene: 12. The CDR3 runs 14 residues. CDR3 in DNA: TGCAGTGCCCCTCTACTAGCGACGGGGGAGACCCAGTACTTC. Residues: CSAPLLATGETQYF.

This clonotype has ten or more counts. This sequence joins TRBV7-9 and TRBJ1-1, with D possibly matching TRBD1 (6 bases). The CDR3 spans 13 residues. V lost 1 base and J 5 bases, leaving 8 bases between the germline ends. CDR1 and CDR2 (germline): SEHNR, FQNEAQ (reference sequence). The CDR3 region has the DNA TGTGCCAGCAGCTTAGATCAGGGGACTGAAGCTTTCTTT. The encoded protein is CASSLDQGTEAFF. The full variable domain, rest sourced from reference TRBV7-9 and TRBJ1-1, is DTGVSQNPRHKITKRGQNVTFRCDPISEHNRLYWYRQTLGQGPEFLTYFQNEAQLEKSRLLSDRFSAERPKGSFSTLEIQRTEQGDSAMYLCASSLDQGTEAFFGQGTRLTVV.

This clonotype was detected many times. The V and J genes are TRBV3-1 and TRBJ2-7; D tentatively fits TRBD1 or TRBD2 (6 bases each). Looked up from germline, CDR1 is LGHDT and CDR2 is YNNKEL (reference sequence). The germline V and J ends were trimmed by 1 base and 5 bases, with 12 bases remaining between them. The CDR3 has 14 amino acids. CDR3 region: CASSQAGAVNEQYF. The CDR3 DNA sequence: TGTGCCAGCAGCCAAGCGGGGGCCGTAAACGAGCAGTACTTC.